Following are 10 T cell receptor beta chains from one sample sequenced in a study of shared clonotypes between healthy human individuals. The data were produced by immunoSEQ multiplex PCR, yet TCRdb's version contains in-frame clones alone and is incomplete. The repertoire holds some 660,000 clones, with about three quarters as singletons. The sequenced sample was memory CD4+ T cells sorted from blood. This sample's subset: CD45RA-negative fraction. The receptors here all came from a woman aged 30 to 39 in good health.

The DNA for the CDR3 is TGCGCCAGCAGCCATCAAACCCGGACAGACCCCAAGGCGAATCTATACGAGCAGTACTTC. Amino acids: CASSHQTRTDPKANLYEQYF. V is TRBV4-1 and J is TRBJ2-7; a possible D gene is TRBD1 (6 bases). Trimming removed 3 bases from V and 4 bases from J, with 31 bases in between. Germline CDR1 reads MGHRA; CDR2 reads YSYEKL. This CDR3 has 20 amino acids.

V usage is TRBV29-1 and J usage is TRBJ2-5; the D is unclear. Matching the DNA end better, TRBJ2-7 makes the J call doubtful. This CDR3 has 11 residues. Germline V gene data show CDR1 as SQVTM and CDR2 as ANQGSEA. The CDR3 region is CSVRWGYEQYF. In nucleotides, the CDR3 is TGCAGCGTTAGGTGGGGCTACGAGCAGTACTTC.

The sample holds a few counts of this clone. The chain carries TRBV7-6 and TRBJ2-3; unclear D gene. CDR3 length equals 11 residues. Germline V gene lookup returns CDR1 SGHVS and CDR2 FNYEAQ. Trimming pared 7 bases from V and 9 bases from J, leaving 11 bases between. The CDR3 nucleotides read TGTGCCAGCACCGACCTGATAACGCAGTATTTT. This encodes CASTDLITQYF.

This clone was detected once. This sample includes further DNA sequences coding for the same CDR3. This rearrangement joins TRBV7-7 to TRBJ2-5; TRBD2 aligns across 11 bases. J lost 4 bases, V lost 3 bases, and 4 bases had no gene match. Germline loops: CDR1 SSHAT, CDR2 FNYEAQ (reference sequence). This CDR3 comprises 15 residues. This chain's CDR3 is CASSFGLAGGETQYF. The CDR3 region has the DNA TGTGCCAGCAGCTTTGGGCTAGCGGGAGGAGAGACCCAGTACTTC.

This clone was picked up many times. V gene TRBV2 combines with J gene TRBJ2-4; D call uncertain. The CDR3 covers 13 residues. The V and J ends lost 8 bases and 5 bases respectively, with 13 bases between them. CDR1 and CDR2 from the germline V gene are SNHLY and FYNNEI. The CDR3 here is CASRAVGENIQYF. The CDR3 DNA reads TGTGCCAGCCGCGCGGTCGGCGAAAACATTCAGTACTTC. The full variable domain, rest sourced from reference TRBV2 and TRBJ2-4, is EPEVTQTPSHQVTQMGQEVILRCVPISNHLYFYWYRQILGQKVEFLVSFYNNEISEKSEIFDDQFSVERPDGSNFTLKIRSTKLEDSAMYFCASRAVGENIQYFGAGTRLSVL.

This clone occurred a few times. The CDR3 sequence: CASSPQGGAASGEKLFF. In DNA form, the CDR3 reads TGTGCCAGCAGCCCCCAGGGAGGGGCCGCTTCGGGTGAAAAACTGTTTTTT. The rearrangement joins TRBV5-4 to TRBJ1-4; a weak D match, TRBD1 (5 bases). Germline CDR1 and CDR2: SGHNT and YYREEE (reference sequence). The CDR3 consists of 17 residues. Trimming removed 4 bases from V and 7 bases from J, with 23 bases in between.

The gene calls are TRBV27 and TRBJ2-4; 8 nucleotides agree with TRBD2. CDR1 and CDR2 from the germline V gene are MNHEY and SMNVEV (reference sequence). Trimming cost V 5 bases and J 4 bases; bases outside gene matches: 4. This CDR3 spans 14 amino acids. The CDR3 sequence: CASSPPSGKNIQYF. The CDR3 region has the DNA TGTGCCAGCAGTCCCCCTAGCGGGAAAAACATTCAGTACTTC.

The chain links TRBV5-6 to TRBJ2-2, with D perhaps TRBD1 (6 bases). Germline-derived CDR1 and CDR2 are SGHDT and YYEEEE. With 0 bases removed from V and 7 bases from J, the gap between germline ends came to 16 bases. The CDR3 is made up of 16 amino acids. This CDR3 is CASSLGPYRDIGELFF. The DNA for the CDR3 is TGTGCCAGCAGCTTGGGGCCCTACAGGGACATCGGGGAGCTGTTTTTT.

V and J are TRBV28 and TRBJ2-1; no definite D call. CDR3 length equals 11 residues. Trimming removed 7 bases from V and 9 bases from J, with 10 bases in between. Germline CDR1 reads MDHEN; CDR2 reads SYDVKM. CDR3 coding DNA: TGTGCCAGCAAAGGGTGGGGTGAGCAGTTCTTC. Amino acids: CASKGWGEQFF.

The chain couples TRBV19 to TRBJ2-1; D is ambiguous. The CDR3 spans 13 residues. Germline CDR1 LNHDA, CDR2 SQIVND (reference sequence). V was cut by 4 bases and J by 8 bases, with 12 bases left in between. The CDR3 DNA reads TGTGCCAGTAGTAGCCCCAACTGGGATGAGCAGTTCTTC. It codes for CASSSPNWDEQFF.